Sequencing of this TCR beta chain was carried out in a study of T-cell reconstitution after alpha-beta-depleted transplantation in children. This clonotype was seen ten or more times. Its antigen is undetermined. It was with unique molecular identifiers that the TCRbeta library was prepared. TCRdb re-derived calls from the PCR reads in MiXCR, one entry per CDR3 protein. This sample has roughly 120,000 distinct CDR3 sequences; 10% occur once, and the top ten carry roughly a third. Trimming cost V 0 bases and J 3 bases, with 6 bases left between them. The CDR3 has 13 amino acids. The study's findings and limits: From newly produced T cells came most of the T-cell counts and diversity one year after transplant.

The chain uses TRBV12-3 or TRBV12-4 and TRBJ2-7; no reliable D call. This sequence originates from a boy younger than 10 with acute lymphoblastic leukemia, due to receive a stem cell transplant. Sequencing was performed on PBMCs, taken before TCRalphabeta/CD19-depleted stem cell transplant. The CDR3 coding sequence is TGTGCCAGCAGTTTAGCAGGGTTCTACGAGCAGTACTTC. Its protein product is CASSLAGFYEQYF.